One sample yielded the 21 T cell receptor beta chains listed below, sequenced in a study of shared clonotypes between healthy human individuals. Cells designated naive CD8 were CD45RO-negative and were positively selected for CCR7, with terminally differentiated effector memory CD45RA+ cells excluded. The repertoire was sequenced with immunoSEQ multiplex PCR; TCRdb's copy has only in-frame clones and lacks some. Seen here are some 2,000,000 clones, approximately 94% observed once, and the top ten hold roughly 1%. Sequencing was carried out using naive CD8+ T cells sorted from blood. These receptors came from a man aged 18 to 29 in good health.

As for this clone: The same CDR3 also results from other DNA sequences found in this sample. The DNA of the CDR3 is TGCGCCAGCAGCCAAGTAGGCGGGAGTTCCTACGAGCAGTACTTC. Its protein is CASSQVGGSSYEQYF. This chain uses TRBV4-1 with TRBJ2-7; 7 bases map to TRBD2. Trimming cost V 1 base and J 1 base; bases outside gene matches: 4. This CDR3 has 15 amino acids. CDR1 is MGHRA, CDR2 YSYEKL, per germline.

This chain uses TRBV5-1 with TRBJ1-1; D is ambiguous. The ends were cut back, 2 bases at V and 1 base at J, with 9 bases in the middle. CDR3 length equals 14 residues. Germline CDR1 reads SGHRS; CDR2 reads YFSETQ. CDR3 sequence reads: CASSFPGENTEAFF. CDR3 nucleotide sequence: TGCGCCAGCAGCTTCCCTGGGGAGAACACTGAAGCTTTCTTT.

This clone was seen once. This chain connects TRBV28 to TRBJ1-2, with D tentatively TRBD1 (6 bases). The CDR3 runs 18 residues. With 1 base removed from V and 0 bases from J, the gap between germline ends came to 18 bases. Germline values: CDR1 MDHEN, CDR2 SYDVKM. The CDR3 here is CASSLLVLRGPTNYGYTF. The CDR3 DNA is TGTGCCAGCAGTTTATTGGTACTCAGGGGACCTACTAACTATGGCTACACCTTC.

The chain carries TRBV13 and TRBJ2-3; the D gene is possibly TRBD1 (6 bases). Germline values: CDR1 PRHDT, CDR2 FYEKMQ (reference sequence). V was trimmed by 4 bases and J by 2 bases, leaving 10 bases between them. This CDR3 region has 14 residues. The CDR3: CASSYGQITDTQYF. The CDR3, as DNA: TGTGCCAGCAGCTATGGACAGATCACAGATACGCAGTATTTT.

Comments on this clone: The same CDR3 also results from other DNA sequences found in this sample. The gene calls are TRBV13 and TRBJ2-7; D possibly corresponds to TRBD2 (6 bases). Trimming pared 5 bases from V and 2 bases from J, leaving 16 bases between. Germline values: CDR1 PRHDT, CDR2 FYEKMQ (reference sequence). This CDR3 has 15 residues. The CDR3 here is CASSPRGSGTYEQYF. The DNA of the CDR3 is TGTGCCAGCAGCCCCCGGGGTAGCGGAACCTACGAGCAGTACTTC.

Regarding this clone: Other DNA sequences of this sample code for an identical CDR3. The CDR3 protein is CASSFQGTTEAFF. Written as DNA, the CDR3 is TGTGCCAGCAGCTTTCAGGGGACCACTGAAGCTTTCTTT. The V call is TRBV7-9, the J call TRBJ1-1, with D perhaps matching TRBD1 (6 bases). The CDR3 totals 13 residues. V was shortened by 3 bases and J by 4 bases, with 9 bases between the two germline ends. Germline V CDR1 and CDR2: SEHNR, FQNEAQ (reference sequence).

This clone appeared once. DNA for the CDR3: TGTGCCAGCAGTTACTCGAGACAGGGGGATGGCTACACCTTC. Translating it yields CASSYSRQGDGYTF. The chain carries TRBV6-6 and TRBJ1-2, with 9 bases aligning to TRBD1. The junction had 2 bases not matched to a gene; V was cut back by 0 bases and J by 6 bases. This CDR3 contains 14 residues. CDR1 is MNHNY, CDR2 SVGAGI, per germline (reference sequence).

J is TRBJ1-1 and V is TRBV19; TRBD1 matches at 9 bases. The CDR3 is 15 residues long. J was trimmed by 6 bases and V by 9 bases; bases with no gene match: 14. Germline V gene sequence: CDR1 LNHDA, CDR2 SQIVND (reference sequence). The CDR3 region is CASLPLTGTGPEAFF. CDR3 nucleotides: TGTGCCAGCCTACCACTTACCGGGACAGGGCCTGAAGCTTTCTTT.

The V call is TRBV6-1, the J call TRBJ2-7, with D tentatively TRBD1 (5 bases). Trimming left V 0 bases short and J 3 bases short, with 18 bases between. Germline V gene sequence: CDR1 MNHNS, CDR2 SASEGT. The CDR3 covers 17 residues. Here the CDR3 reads CASSEARTPPVLYEQYF. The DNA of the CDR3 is TGTGCCAGCAGTGAAGCTCGGACACCCCCTGTCCTCTACGAGCAGTACTTC.

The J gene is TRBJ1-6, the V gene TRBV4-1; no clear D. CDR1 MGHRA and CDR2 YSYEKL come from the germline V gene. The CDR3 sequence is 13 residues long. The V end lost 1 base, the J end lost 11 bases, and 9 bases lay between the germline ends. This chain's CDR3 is CASSQGGRAPLHF. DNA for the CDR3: TGCGCCAGCAGCCAAGGAGGGAGGGCACCCCTCCACTTT.

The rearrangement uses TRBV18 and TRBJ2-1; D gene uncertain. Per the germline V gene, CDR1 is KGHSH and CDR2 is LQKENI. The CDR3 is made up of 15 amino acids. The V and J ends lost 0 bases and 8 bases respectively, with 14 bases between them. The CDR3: CASSPPIEVWDEQFF. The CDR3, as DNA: TGTGCCAGCTCACCACCGATTGAGGTCTGGGATGAGCAGTTCTTC.

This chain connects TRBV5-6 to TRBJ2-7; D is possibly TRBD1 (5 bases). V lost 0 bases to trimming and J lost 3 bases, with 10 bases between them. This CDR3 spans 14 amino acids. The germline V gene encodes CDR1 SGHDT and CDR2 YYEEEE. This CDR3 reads CASSLGPRDYEQYF. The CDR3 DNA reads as TGTGCCAGCAGCTTGGGTCCCAGGGACTACGAGCAGTACTTC. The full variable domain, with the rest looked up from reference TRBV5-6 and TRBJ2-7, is DAGVTQSPTHLIKTRGQQVTLRCSPKSGHDTVSWYQQALGQGPQFIFQYYEEEERQRGNFPDRFSGHQFPNYSSELNVNALLLGDSALYLCASSLGPRDYEQYFGPGTRLTVT.

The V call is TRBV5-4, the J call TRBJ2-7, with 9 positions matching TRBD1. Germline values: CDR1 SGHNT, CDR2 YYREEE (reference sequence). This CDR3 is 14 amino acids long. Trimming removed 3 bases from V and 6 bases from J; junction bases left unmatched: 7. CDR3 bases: TGTGCCAGCAGCTCCGGGACAGGGTATGCCGAGCAGTACTTC. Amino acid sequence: CASSSGTGYAEQYF.

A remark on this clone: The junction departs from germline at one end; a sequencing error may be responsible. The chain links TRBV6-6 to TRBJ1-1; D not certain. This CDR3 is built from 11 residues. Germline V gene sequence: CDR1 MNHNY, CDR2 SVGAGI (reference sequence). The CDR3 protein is CASSHSSEAFF. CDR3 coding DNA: TGTGCCAGCAGTCACTCAAGCGAAGCTTTCTTT.

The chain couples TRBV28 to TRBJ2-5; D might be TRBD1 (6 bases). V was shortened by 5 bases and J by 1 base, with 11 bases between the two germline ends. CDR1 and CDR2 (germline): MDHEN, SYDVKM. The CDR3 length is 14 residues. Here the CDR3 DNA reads TGTGCCAGCAGTCAGGACAGAGCCCAAGAGACCCAGTACTTC. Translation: CASSQDRAQETQYF.

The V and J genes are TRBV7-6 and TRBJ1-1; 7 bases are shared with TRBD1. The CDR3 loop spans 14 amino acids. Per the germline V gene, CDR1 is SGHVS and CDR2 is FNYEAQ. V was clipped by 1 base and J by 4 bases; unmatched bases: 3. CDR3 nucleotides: TGTGCCAGCAGCTTAGGGTACAGGGGCACTGAAGCTTTCTTT. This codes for CASSLGYRGTEAFF.

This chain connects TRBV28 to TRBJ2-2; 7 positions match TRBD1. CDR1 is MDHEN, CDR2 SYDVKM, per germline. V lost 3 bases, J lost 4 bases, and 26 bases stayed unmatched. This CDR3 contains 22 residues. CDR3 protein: CASSLTIHGTVEGTLFTGELFF. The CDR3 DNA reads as TGTGCCAGCAGTTTGACCATACACGGGACAGTAGAAGGGACCCTTTTCACCGGGGAGCTGTTTTTT.

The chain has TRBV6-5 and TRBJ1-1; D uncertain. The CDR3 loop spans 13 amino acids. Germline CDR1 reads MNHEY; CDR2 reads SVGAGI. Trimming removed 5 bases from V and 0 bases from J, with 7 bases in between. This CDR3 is CASSARMNTEAFF. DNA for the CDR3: TGTGCCAGCAGTGCAAGGATGAACACTGAAGCTTTCTTT.

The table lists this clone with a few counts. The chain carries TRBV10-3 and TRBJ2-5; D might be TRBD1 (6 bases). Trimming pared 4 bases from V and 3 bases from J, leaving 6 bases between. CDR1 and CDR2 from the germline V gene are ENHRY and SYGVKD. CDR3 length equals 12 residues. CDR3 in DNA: TGTGCCATCAGTGCAGGGGAAGAGACCCAGTACTTC. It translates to CAISAGEETQYF.

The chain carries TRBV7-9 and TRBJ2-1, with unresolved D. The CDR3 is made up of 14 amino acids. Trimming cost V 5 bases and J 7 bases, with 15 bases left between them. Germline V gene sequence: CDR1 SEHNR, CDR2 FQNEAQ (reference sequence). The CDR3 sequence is CASSNPIPTNEQFF. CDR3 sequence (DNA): TGTGCCAGCAGCAATCCTATCCCCACGAATGAGCAGTTCTTC. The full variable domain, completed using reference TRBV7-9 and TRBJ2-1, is DTGVSQNPRHKITKRGQNVTFRCDPISEHNRLYWYRQTLGQGPEFLTYFQNEAQLEKSRLLSDRFSAERPKGSFSTLEIQRTEQGDSAMYLCASSNPIPTNEQFFGPGTRLTVL.

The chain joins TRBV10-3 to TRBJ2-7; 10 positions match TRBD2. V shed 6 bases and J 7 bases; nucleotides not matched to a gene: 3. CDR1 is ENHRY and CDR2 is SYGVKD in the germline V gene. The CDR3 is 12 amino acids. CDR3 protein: CAISETSGEQYF. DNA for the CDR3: TGTGCCATCAGCGAGACTAGCGGGGAGCAGTACTTC.